This entry concerns a single TCR beta chain. CDR1 and CDR2 (germline): WSHSY, SAAADI. With 8 bases clipped from V and 2 bases from J, the junction kept 11 bases outside the gene matches. This CDR3 has 15 amino acids. The sample originates from a study of blood T cell repertoires in COVID-19. About the study: PBMCs, B-cell-depleted T cells, or T cells provided the cDNA or gDNA that made up the material.

In the original workflow: Reference gene primer amplification yielded estimated nucleated cell counts. Measured with immunoSEQ multiplex PCR; TCRdb has only the in-frame clones, and not every one. V, J and clone size derive from that table, while D and trimming were established from the DNA sequence. The table includes 110,000 or so clones, 75% to 85% detected once. The TCR comes from a woman in her 70s with acute or convalescent COVID-19. The source material was peripheral blood. J is TRBJ2-7 and V is TRBV10-2; 8 bases are a match to TRBD2. In DNA, the CDR3 is TGCGCCAGCGTCAATGAGCGGGAGAGAGCCTACGAGCAGTACTTC. This encodes CASVNERERAYEQYF.